The T cell receptor beta chain described here comes from a study of blood T cells in healthy people across ages. A second PCR, run for roughly 7 to 12 cycles, used a sample-barcoded 5' primer plus a J-beta primer mix. TCRdb re-derived calls from the 5' RACE reads in MiXCR, one entry per CDR3 protein. This table has around 800,000 distinct CDR3 sequences, about 55% appearing once. CDR3 length: 16 residues. Trimming removed 4 bases at V and 1 base at J, with 17 bases between. Germline lookup yields CDR1 SGHVS and CDR2 FNYEAQ. The gene calls are TRBV7-6 and TRBJ2-7, with D perhaps TRBD2 (6 bases). Sequencing was performed on blood. The TCR was taken from a man older than 75 in good health. The CDR3 loop is CASSSYELAGSYEQYF. In DNA, the CDR3 is TGTGCCAGCAGCTCCTATGAGCTGGCGGGATCCTACGAGCAGTACTTC. Together with reference TRBV7-6 and TRBJ2-7, the CDR3 gives the full variable domain: GAGVSQSPRYKVTKRGQDVALRCDPISGHVSLYWYRQALGQGPEFLTYFNYEAQQDKSGLPNDRFSAERPEGSISTLTIQRTEQRDSAMYRCASSSYELAGSYEQYFGPGTRLTVT.